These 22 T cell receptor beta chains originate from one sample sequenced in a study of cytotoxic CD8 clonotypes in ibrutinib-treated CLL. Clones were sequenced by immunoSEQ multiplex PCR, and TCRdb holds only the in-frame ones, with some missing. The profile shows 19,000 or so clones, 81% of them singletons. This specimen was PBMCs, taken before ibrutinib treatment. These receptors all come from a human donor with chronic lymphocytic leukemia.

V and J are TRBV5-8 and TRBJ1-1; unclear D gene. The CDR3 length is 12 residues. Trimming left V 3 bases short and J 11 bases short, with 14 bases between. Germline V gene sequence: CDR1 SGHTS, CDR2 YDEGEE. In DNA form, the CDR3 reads TGTGCCAGCAGCTATTCGAACCTGGGCGCTTTCTTT. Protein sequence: CASSYSNLGAFF.

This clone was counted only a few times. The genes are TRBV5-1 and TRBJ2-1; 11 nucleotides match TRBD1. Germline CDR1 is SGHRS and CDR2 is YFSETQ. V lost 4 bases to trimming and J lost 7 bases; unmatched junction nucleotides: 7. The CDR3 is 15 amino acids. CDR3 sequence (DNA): TGCGCCAGCAGCCCGGACAGGGGGCGCGGAAATGAGCAGTTCTTC. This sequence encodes CASSPDRGRGNEQFF.

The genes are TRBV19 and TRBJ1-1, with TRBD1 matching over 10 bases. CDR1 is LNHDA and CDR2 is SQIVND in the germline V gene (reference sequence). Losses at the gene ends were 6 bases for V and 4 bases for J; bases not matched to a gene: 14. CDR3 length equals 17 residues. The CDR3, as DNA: TGTGCCAGTAGCCGACAGGGGGCATCCTTTTGGACCACTGAAGCTTTCTTT. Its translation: CASSRQGASFWTTEAFF.

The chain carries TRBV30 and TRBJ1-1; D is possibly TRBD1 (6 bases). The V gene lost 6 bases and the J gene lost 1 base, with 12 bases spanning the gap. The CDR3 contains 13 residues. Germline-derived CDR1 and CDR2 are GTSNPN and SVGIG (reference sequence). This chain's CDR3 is CACKQGGNTEAFF. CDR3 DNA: TGTGCCTGTAAACAGGGAGGGAACACTGAAGCTTTCTTT.

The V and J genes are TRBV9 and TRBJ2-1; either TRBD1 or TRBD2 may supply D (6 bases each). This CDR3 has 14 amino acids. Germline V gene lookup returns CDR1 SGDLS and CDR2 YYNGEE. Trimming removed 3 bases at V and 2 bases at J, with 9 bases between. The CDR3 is CASSGRGTYNEQFF. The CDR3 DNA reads TGTGCCAGCAGCGGGAGGGGGACCTACAATGAGCAGTTCTTC.

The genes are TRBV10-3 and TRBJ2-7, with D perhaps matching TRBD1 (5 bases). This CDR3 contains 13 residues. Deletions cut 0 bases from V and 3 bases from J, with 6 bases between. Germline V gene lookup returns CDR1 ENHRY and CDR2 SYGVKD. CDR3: CAISESTDYEQYF. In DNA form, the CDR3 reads TGTGCCATCAGTGAGTCGACAGACTACGAGCAGTACTTC.

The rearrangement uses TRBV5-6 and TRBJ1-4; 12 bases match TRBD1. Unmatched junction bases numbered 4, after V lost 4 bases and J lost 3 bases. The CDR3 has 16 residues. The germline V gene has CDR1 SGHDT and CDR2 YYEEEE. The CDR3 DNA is TGTGCCAGCAGCGTGGGACAGGGGGCTGCTAATGAAAAACTGTTTTTT. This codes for CASSVGQGAANEKLFF.

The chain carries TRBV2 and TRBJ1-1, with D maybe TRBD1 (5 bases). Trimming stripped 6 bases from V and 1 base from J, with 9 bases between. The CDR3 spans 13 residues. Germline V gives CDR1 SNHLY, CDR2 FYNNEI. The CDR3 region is CASRTTGNTEAFF. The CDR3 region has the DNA TGTGCCAGCAGAACAACAGGGAACACTGAAGCTTTCTTT.

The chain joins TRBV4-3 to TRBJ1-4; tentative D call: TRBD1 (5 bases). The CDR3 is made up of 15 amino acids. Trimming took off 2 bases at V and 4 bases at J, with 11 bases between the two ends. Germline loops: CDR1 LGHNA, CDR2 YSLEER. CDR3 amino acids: CASSQRGVGNEKLFF. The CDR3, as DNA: TGCGCCAGCAGCCAACGAGGGGTGGGTAATGAAAAACTGTTTTTT.

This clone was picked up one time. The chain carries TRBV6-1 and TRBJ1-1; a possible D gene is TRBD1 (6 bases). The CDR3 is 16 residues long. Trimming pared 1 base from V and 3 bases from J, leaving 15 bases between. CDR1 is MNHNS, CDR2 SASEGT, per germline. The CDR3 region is CASSEEAGGGDTEAFF. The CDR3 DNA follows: TGTGCCAGCAGTGAAGAGGCCGGGGGGGGCGACACTGAAGCTTTCTTT.

CDR3 DNA sequence: TGTGCCAGCAGCTTAGCCGCGGCGGGGGGGACACCATACTTC. It encodes CASSLAAAGGTPYF. J is TRBJ2-5 and V is TRBV7-2, with TRBD2 identical over 9 bases. J was trimmed by 14 bases and V by 0 bases; bases with no gene match: 10. The germline V gene encodes CDR1 SGHTA and CDR2 FQGNSA. The CDR3 sequence is 14 residues long.

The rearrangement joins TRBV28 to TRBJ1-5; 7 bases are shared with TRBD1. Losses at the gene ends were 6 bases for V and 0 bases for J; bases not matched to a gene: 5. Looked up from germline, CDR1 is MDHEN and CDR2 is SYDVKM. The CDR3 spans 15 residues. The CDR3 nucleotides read TGTGCCAGCAGACCAGGGACAGATAGCAATCAGCCCCAGCATTTT. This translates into CASRPGTDSNQPQHF.

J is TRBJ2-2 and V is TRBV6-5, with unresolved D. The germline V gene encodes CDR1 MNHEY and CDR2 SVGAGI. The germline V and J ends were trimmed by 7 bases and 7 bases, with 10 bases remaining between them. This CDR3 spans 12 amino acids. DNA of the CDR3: TGTGCCAGCACCCCAGGTTTCGGGGAGCTGTTTTTT. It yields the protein CASTPGFGELFF.

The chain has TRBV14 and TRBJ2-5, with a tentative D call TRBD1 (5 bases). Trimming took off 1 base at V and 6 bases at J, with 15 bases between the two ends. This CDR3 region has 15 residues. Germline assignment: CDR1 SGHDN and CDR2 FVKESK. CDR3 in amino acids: CASSQVGVRTKTQYF. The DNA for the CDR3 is TGTGCCAGCAGCCAAGTTGGGGTCAGGACAAAGACCCAGTACTTC. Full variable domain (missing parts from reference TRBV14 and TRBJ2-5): EAGVTQFPSHSVIEKGQTVTLRCDPISGHDNLYWYRRVMGKEIKFLLHFVKESKQDESGMPNNRFLAERTGGTYSTLKVQPAELEDSGVYFCASSQVGVRTKTQYFGPGTRLLVL.

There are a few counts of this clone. Here the CDR3 reads CASSLLGLAGYEQYF. For the CDR3, the DNA is TGTGCCAGCAGCTTACTAGGACTAGCGGGGTACGAGCAGTACTTC. The chain recombines TRBV7-9 with TRBJ2-7; 12 nucleotides agree with TRBD2. The CDR3 extends over 15 amino acids. J lost 4 bases, V lost 2 bases, and 3 bases had no gene match. Germline-derived CDR1 and CDR2 are SEHNR and FQNEAQ (reference sequence).

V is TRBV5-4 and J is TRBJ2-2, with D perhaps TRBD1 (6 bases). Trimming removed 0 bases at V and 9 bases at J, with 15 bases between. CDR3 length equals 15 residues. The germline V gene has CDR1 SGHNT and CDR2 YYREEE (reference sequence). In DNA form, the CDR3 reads TGTGCCAGCAGCTTGGCGGTGGACAGCCAAAGGGAGCTGTTTTTT. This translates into CASSLAVDSQRELFF.

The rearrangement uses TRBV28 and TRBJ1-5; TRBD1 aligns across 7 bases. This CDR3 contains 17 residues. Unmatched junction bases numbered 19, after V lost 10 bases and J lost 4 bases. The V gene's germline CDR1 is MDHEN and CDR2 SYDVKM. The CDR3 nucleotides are TGTGCCATCACCCCCCCCCAGGGCAGGGGGAGGAATCAGCCCCAGCATTTT. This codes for CAITPPQGRGRNQPQHF.

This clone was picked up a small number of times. CDR3 nucleotide sequence: TGTGCCAGCAGCTTGGGACTCACCGGCGAGCAGTACTTC. Translation gives CASSLGLTGEQYF. The chain links TRBV5-4 to TRBJ2-7; D unresolved. CDR1 SGHNT and CDR2 YYREEE come from the germline V gene (reference sequence). V lost 0 bases to trimming and J lost 6 bases, with 10 bases between them. The CDR3 covers 13 residues. The entire variable domain, with the rest obtained from reference TRBV5-4 and TRBJ2-7, is as follows: ETGVTQSPTHLIKTRGQQVTLRCSSQSGHNTVSWYQQALGQGPQFIFQYYREEENGRGNFPPRFSGLQFPNYSSELNVNALELDDSALYLCASSLGLTGEQYFGPGTRLTVT.

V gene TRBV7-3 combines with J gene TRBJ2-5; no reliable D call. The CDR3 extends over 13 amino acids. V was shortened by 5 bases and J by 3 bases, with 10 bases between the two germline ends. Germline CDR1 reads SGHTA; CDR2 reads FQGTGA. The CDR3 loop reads CASSVRSKETQYF. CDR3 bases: TGTGCCAGCAGCGTGAGATCGAAAGAGACCCAGTACTTC.

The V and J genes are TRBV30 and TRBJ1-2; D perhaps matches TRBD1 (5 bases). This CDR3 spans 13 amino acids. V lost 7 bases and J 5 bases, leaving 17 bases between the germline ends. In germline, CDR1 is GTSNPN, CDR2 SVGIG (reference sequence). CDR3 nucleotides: TGTGCCTTGGCAGATACCAGGGAGTATGGCTACACCTTC. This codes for CALADTREYGYTF. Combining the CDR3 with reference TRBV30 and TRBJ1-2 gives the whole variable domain SQTIHQWPATLVQPVGSPLSLECTVEGTSNPNLYWYRQAAGRGLQLLFYSVGIGQISSEVPQNLSASRPQDRQFILSSKKLLLSDSGFYLCALADTREYGYTFGSGTRLTVV.

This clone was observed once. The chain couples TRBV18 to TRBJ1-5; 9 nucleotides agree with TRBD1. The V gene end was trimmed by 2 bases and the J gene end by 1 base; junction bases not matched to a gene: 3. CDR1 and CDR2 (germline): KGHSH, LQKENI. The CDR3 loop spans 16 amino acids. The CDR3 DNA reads TGTGCCAGCTCACCATTTGGACAGGGGAGCAATCAGCCCCAGCATTTT. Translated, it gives CASSPFGQGSNQPQHF.

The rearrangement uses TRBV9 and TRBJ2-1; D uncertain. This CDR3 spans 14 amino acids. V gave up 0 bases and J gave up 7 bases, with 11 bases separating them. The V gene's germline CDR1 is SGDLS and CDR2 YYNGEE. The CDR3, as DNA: TGTGCCAGCAGCGTAGGTTCTAGTTTAAATGAGCAGTTCTTC. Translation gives CASSVGSSLNEQFF. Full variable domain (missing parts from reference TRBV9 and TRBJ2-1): DSGVTQTPKHLITATGQRVTLRCSPRSGDLSVYWYQQSLDQGLQFLIQYYNGEERAKGNILERFSAQQFPDLHSELNLSSLELGDSALYFCASSVGSSLNEQFFGPGTRLTVL.